The 31 T cell receptor beta chains given below trace back to one sample, sequenced in a study of OX40 agonist ivuxolimab in advanced cancers. Assay: immunoSEQ multiplex PCR; the TCRdb copy retains only in-frame clones and omits some. This table has about 99,000 clones, about 96% appearing once. Sequenced material: CD4+ or CD8+ T cells sorted from blood, taken in a trial of the OX40 agonist ivuxolimab. These receptors were obtained from an adult with an advanced solid tumor such as melanoma, head and neck, liver or kidney cancer.

V gene TRBV19 combines with J gene TRBJ2-1; 10 nucleotides match TRBD2. The ends lost 5 bases at V and 8 bases at J; junction bases unmatched: 12. This CDR3 contains 16 residues. The V gene's germline CDR1 is LNHDA and CDR2 SQIVND (reference sequence). The CDR3 loop reads CASSVSGTSVSHEQFF. The CDR3 DNA reads TGTGCCAGTAGTGTTTCCGGGACTAGCGTATCCCATGAGCAGTTCTTC. The complete variable domain, with remaining parts taken from reference TRBV19 and TRBJ2-1, reads DGGITQSPKYLFRKEGQNVTLSCEQNLNHDAMYWYRQDPGQGLRLIYYSQIVNDFQKGDIAEGYSVSREKKESFPLTVTSAQKNPTAFYLCASSVSGTSVSHEQFFGPGTRLTVL.

This chain uses TRBV27 with TRBJ1-5; D remains ambiguous. Germline assignment: CDR1 MNHEY and CDR2 SMNVEV (reference sequence). This CDR3 spans 15 amino acids. Trimming took off 0 bases at V and 0 bases at J, with 6 bases between the two ends. The CDR3 spells CASSLSGYSNQPQHF. CDR3 bases: TGTGCCAGCAGTTTATCCGGGTATAGCAATCAGCCCCAGCATTTT.

The chain is built from TRBV9 and TRBJ2-7; no clear D gene. The CDR3 runs 14 residues. V was clipped by 7 bases and J by 5 bases, with 19 bases between them. Per the germline V gene, CDR1 is SGDLS and CDR2 is YYNGEE. The CDR3 DNA is TGTGCCAGCGCTCCTGGCAGACTCCTCGACGAGCAGTACTTC. Encoded protein: CASAPGRLLDEQYF.

This chain joins TRBV9 and TRBJ2-2; 10 bases fit TRBD2. Germline V lookup: CDR1 SGDLS, CDR2 YYNGEE. This CDR3 comprises 19 residues. The V gene end was trimmed by 2 bases and the J gene end by 5 bases; junction bases not matched to a gene: 15. The CDR3 DNA sequence: TGTGCCAGCAGCGTCTCGCTAGAGCGGGAGGGCCAGAAGACCGGGGAGCTGTTTTTT. It encodes CASSVSLEREGQKTGELFF.

The chain links TRBV4-3 to TRBJ1-5; D is ambiguous. Germline CDR1 reads LGHNA; CDR2 reads YSLEER. Trimming stripped 3 bases from V and 6 bases from J, with 12 bases between. This CDR3 has 14 residues. Here the CDR3 reads CASSHYGGSQPQHF. In DNA, the CDR3 is TGCGCCAGCAGCCATTACGGAGGTTCTCAGCCCCAGCATTTT.

The DNA for the CDR3 is TGTGCCAGCAGTGAACCGACAGTGGTTGGGTCCTACGAGCAGTACTTC. Protein: CASSEPTVVGSYEQYF. The chain combines TRBV2 with TRBJ2-7, with a tentative D call TRBD1 (5 bases). The CDR3 covers 16 residues. V lost 2 bases to trimming and J lost 1 base, with 15 bases between them. Per germline, CDR1 SNHLY and CDR2 FYNNEI.

The chain couples TRBV11-2 to TRBJ2-5; D tentatively fits TRBD1 or TRBD2 (5 bases each). The CDR3 sequence is 19 residues long. Between the trimmed V and J ends, which lost 8 bases and 5 bases, there was a span of 33 bases. The germline gives CDR1 SGHAT, CDR2 FQNNGV. The CDR3 nucleotides are TGTGCCAGCGCTGCACATGGAAACTGGCGGCAGTCTGAGGGGGAGACCCAGTACTTC. It codes for CASAAHGNWRQSEGETQYF.

The V gene is TRBV2, the J gene TRBJ2-5; the D gene is possibly TRBD2 (7 bases). V was trimmed by 0 bases and J by 5 bases, leaving 16 bases between them. Per the germline V gene, CDR1 is SNHLY and CDR2 is FYNNEI. The CDR3 has 16 amino acids. CDR3 sequence: CASSEAGGAIEETQYF. In DNA, the CDR3 is TGTGCCAGCAGTGAAGCGGGGGGGGCTATTGAGGAGACCCAGTACTTC. The full variable domain, rest sourced from reference TRBV2 and TRBJ2-5, is EPEVTQTPSHQVTQMGQEVILRCVPISNHLYFYWYRQILGQKVEFLVSFYNNEISEKSEIFDDQFSVERPDGSNFTLKIRSTKLEDSAMYFCASSEAGGAIEETQYFGPGTRLLVL.

The V gene is TRBV4-3, the J gene TRBJ2-7; D is unresolved. Germline-derived CDR1 and CDR2 are LGHNA and YSLEER. The CDR3 length is 14 residues. V lost 0 bases, J lost 5 bases, and 11 bases lay in between. CDR3 in DNA: TGCGCCAGCAGCCAAGAAGGGCACCCCAACGAGCAGTACTTC. Translated, it gives CASSQEGHPNEQYF.

This chain uses TRBV14 with TRBJ2-7; D is uncertain. CDR3 size: 18 residues. The germline V and J ends were trimmed by 0 bases and 0 bases, with 18 bases remaining between them. The germline gives CDR1 SGHDN, CDR2 FVKESK. CDR3 nucleotides: TGTGCCAGCAGCCAAGATCAGATGAAATTACCAAGCTCCTACGAGCAGTACTTC. This gives the protein CASSQDQMKLPSSYEQYF. Full variable domain (rest looked up from reference TRBV14 and TRBJ2-7): EAGVTQFPSHSVIEKGQTVTLRCDPISGHDNLYWYRRVMGKEIKFLLHFVKESKQDESGMPNNRFLAERTGGTYSTLKVQPAELEDSGVYFCASSQDQMKLPSSYEQYFGPGTRLTVT.

V is TRBV9 and J is TRBJ1-2; D remains ambiguous. Trimming removed 3 bases at V and 0 bases at J, with 18 bases between. The length of the CDR3 is 17 residues. CDR1 and CDR2 from the germline V gene are SGDLS and YYNGEE. CDR3 loop: CASSATTENGANYGYTF. CDR3 nucleotides: TGTGCCAGCAGCGCCACAACTGAAAATGGAGCTAACTATGGCTACACCTTC.

The chain carries TRBV9 and TRBJ2-3, with D possibly matching TRBD2 (6 bases). Germline CDR1 reads SGDLS; CDR2 reads YYNGEE. Trimming left V 0 bases short and J 4 bases short, with 9 bases between. CDR3 length: 14 residues. The CDR3 sequence is CASSVGRLADTQYF. CDR3 DNA: TGTGCCAGCAGCGTAGGTCGACTAGCAGATACGCAGTATTTT. Full variable domain (outside the CDR3, taken from reference TRBV9 and TRBJ2-3): DSGVTQTPKHLITATGQRVTLRCSPRSGDLSVYWYQQSLDQGLQFLIQYYNGEERAKGNILERFSAQQFPDLHSELNLSSLELGDSALYFCASSVGRLADTQYFGPGTRLTVL.

The V gene is TRBV29-1, the J gene TRBJ2-2; D is uncertain. The CDR3 has 12 amino acids. Germline lookup yields CDR1 SQVTM and CDR2 ANQGSEA. With 4 bases removed from V and 1 base from J, the gap between germline ends came to 4 bases. The CDR3 here is CSVVGNTGELFF. The CDR3 DNA follows: TGCAGCGTTGTGGGGAACACCGGGGAGCTGTTTTTT.

V and J are TRBV28 and TRBJ1-1; 7 bases are shared with TRBD1. CDR3 length equals 14 residues. The germline V gene encodes CDR1 MDHEN and CDR2 SYDVKM. Germline trimming cut 2 bases from V and 5 bases from J; bases unmatched to any gene: 5. CDR3 nucleotide sequence: TGTGCCAGCAGTTTAACAGGGGCTGGGACTGAAGCTTTCTTT. Translated: CASSLTGAGTEAFF.

J is TRBJ2-1 and V is TRBV7-2; no clear D gene. CDR1 and CDR2 from the germline V gene are SGHTA and FQGNSA. This CDR3 has 15 residues. Trimming stripped 0 bases from V and 0 bases from J, with 6 bases between. DNA of the CDR3: TGTGCCAGCAGCTTAGCGCCGGCCTCCTACAATGAGCAGTTCTTC. Encoded protein: CASSLAPASYNEQFF.

The chain joins TRBV5-1 to TRBJ2-7; tentatively, D is TRBD2 (6 bases). This CDR3 spans 14 amino acids. CDR1 is SGHRS, CDR2 YFSETQ, per germline. V lost 0 bases and J 5 bases, leaving 12 bases between the germline ends. The chain's CDR3 is CASSLVPSDDEQYF. The CDR3, as DNA: TGCGCCAGCAGCTTGGTTCCTAGCGACGACGAGCAGTACTTC. Full variable domain (outside the CDR3, taken from reference TRBV5-1 and TRBJ2-7): KAGVTQTPRYLIKTRGQQVTLSCSPISGHRSVSWYQQTPGQGLQFLFEYFSETQRNKGNFPGRFSGRQFSNSRSEMNVSTLELGDSALYLCASSLVPSDDEQYFGPGTRLTVT.

This chain links TRBV19 with TRBJ2-5; 11 bases map to TRBD1. The J call may be in error: the DNA end matches TRBJ2-7 better. Germline CDR1 LNHDA, CDR2 SQIVND (reference sequence). The CDR3 runs to 16 residues. The CDR3 spells CASSISLGQGAYEQYF. CDR3 DNA: TGTGCCAGTAGTATAAGTCTGGGACAGGGGGCCTACGAGCAGTACTTC.

The chain has TRBV19 and TRBJ2-7; 9 nucleotides align to TRBD1. Trimming took 6 bases from V and 2 from J; bases not matched to a gene: 2. The CDR3 sequence is 13 residues long. Germline CDR1 reads LNHDA; CDR2 reads SQIVND (reference sequence). DNA for the CDR3: TGTGCCAGTAGCGGACAGGGGACCTACGAGCAGTACTTC. Translation: CASSGQGTYEQYF. The variable domain in full, with the rest retrieved from reference TRBV19 and TRBJ2-7, is DGGITQSPKYLFRKEGQNVTLSCEQNLNHDAMYWYRQDPGQGLRLIYYSQIVNDFQKGDIAEGYSVSREKKESFPLTVTSAQKNPTAFYLCASSGQGTYEQYFGPGTRLTVT.

The rearrangement uses TRBV27 and TRBJ2-5; D remains unclear. Per germline, CDR1 MNHEY and CDR2 SMNVEV (reference sequence). This CDR3 spans 13 amino acids. The V end lost 3 bases, the J end lost 5 bases, and 10 bases lay between the germline ends. This CDR3 is CASSLAFRETQYF. DNA for the CDR3: TGTGCCAGCAGTTTGGCATTTAGGGAGACCCAGTACTTC.

On this clone itself: Distinct nucleotide sequences in the sample also encode this CDR3. This chain uses TRBV19 with TRBJ2-1; TRBD2 is a possible D gene (5 bases). Germline CDR1 LNHDA, CDR2 SQIVND (reference sequence). Trimming took 3 bases from V and 4 from J, leaving 7 bases between them. The CDR3 contains 13 residues. The CDR3 coding sequence is TGTGCCAGTAGTATCGGGATATACAATGAGCAGTTCTTC. Translation gives CASSIGIYNEQFF.

The rearrangement joins TRBV27 to TRBJ2-7; tentative D call: TRBD1 (6 bases). Germline lookup yields CDR1 MNHEY and CDR2 SMNVEV (reference sequence). With 5 bases removed from V and 3 bases from J, the gap between germline ends came to 17 bases. The CDR3 consists of 15 residues. CDR3 nucleotides: TGTGCCAGCAGTCTACGGACAGACCCCTTCTACGAGCAGTACTTC. This translates into CASSLRTDPFYEQYF.

This chain joins TRBV6-5 and TRBJ2-7, with D possibly matching TRBD2 (7 bases). V lost 5 bases, J lost 5 bases, and 13 bases lay in between. The CDR3 spans 13 residues. Germline loops: CDR1 MNHEY, CDR2 SVGAGI. CDR3 protein: CASSLGGANEQYF. DNA of the CDR3: TGTGCCAGCAGTCTGGGGGGGGCCAACGAGCAGTACTTC.

The chain combines TRBV7-9 with TRBJ2-2; possibly TRBD1 for D (6 bases). In germline, CDR1 is SEHNR, CDR2 FQNEAQ (reference sequence). This CDR3 comprises 12 residues. With 5 bases removed from V and 7 bases from J, the gap between germline ends came to 8 bases. CDR3 DNA sequence: TGTGCCAGCAGCGAGGGGGACGGGGAGCTGTTTTTT. Its translation: CASSEGDGELFF. Combining the CDR3 with reference TRBV7-9 and TRBJ2-2 gives the whole variable domain DTGVSQNPRHKITKRGQNVTFRCDPISEHNRLYWYRQTLGQGPEFLTYFQNEAQLEKSRLLSDRFSAERPKGSFSTLEIQRTEQGDSAMYLCASSEGDGELFFGEGSRLTVL.

This clone has just one count. The identical CDR3 is also encoded by other nucleotide sequences in the sample. The CDR3 is CASSLQSYEQYF. CDR3 coding DNA: TGTGCCAGCAGCTTACAATCCTACGAGCAGTACTTC. The rearrangement joins TRBV7-9 to TRBJ2-7; no definite D call. Germline V gene lookup returns CDR1 SEHNR and CDR2 FQNEAQ (reference sequence). This CDR3 is built from 12 residues. Trimming shortened V by 2 bases and J by 1 base, and 3 bases separated the two germline ends.

V is TRBV5-1 and J is TRBJ2-1; D call uncertain. The CDR3 covers 15 residues. Trimming removed 0 bases from V and 0 bases from J, with 7 bases in between. Per germline, CDR1 SGHRS and CDR2 YFSETQ. CDR3 DNA: TGCGCCAGCAGCTTGGAGGGAAACTCCTACAATGAGCAGTTCTTC. It translates to CASSLEGNSYNEQFF. Supplemented by reference TRBV5-1 and TRBJ2-1, the full variable domain reads KAGVTQTPRYLIKTRGQQVTLSCSPISGHRSVSWYQQTPGQGLQFLFEYFSETQRNKGNFPGRFSGRQFSNSRSEMNVSTLELGDSALYLCASSLEGNSYNEQFFGPGTRLTVL.

CDR3 nucleotides: TGTGCCAGCAGTTCCTCGGGGACGATCGGCACAGATACGCAGTATTTT. Its translation is CASSSSGTIGTDTQYF. V gene TRBV6-5 combines with J gene TRBJ2-3; D assignment may be TRBD1 or TRBD2 (5 bases each). The V end was cut by 4 bases, the J end by 1 base, with 15 bases between. The CDR3 runs to 16 residues. Germline V gene lookup returns CDR1 MNHEY and CDR2 SVGAGI.

The chain joins TRBV5-6 to TRBJ2-7, with TRBD1 as a possible D gene (6 bases). The CDR3 length is 15 residues. Trimming removed 4 bases at V and 6 bases at J, with 20 bases between. CDR1 is SGHDT and CDR2 is YYEEEE in the germline V gene. CDR3 amino acids: CASSPRRDIAFEQYF. CDR3 DNA sequence: TGTGCCAGCAGCCCCCGCCGGGACATAGCCTTCGAGCAGTACTTC.

The gene calls are TRBV6-1 and TRBJ2-5; D is unresolved. CDR3 length: 14 residues. V was trimmed by 1 base and J by 1 base, leaving 7 bases between them. From germline, CDR1 is MNHNS and CDR2 SASEGT. CDR3 sequence (DNA): TGTGCCAGCAGTGAAGACCCAAGCCAAGAGACCCAGTACTTC. Amino acid sequence: CASSEDPSQETQYF.

This chain links TRBV7-9 with TRBJ1-2, with D possibly TRBD1 on 5 matching bases. The germline V gene encodes CDR1 SEHNR and CDR2 FQNEAQ (reference sequence). Trimming took 1 base from V and 0 from J, leaving 12 bases between them. This CDR3 has 16 amino acids. For the CDR3, the DNA is TGTGCCAGCAGCTTAGGGGCCAGGGAAGCTAACTATGGCTACACCTTC. Protein: CASSLGAREANYGYTF.

This chain links TRBV11-3 with TRBJ1-2; a weak D match, TRBD1 (5 bases). Germline-derived CDR1 and CDR2 are SGHNT and YENEEA. The CDR3 loop spans 15 amino acids. Trimming removed 2 bases at V and 5 bases at J, with 15 bases between. DNA of the CDR3: TGTGCCAGCAGCTTACCAAGGACAACTATTTATGGCTACACCTTC. As protein: CASSLPRTTIYGYTF.

The CDR3 sequence: CASSQEVRTDQPQHF. The CDR3 DNA reads TGCGCCAGCAGCCAAGAGGTGAGGACTGATCAGCCCCAGCATTTT. The rearrangement uses TRBV4-1 and TRBJ1-5; D gene ambiguous. Germline V gene data show CDR1 as MGHRA and CDR2 as YSYEKL. The germline V and J ends were trimmed by 0 bases and 5 bases, with 11 bases remaining between them. The CDR3 spans 15 residues.